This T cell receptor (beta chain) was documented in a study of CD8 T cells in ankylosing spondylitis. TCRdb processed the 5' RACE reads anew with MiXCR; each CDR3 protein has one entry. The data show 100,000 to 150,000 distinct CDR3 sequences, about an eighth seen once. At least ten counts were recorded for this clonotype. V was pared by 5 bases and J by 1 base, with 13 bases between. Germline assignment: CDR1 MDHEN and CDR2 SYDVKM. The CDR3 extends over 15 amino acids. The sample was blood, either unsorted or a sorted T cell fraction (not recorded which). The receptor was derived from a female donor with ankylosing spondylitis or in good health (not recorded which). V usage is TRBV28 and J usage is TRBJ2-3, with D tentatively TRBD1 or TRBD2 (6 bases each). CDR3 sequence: CASSVTGARTDTQYF. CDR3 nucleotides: TGTGCCAGCAGTGTTACGGGGGCCCGCACAGATACGCAGTATTTT. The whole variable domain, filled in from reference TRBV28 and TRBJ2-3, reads DVKVTQSSRYLVKRTGEKVFLECVQDMDHENMFWYRQDPGLGLRLIYFSYDVKMKEKGDIPEGYSVSREKKERFSLILESASTNQTSMYLCASSVTGARTDTQYFGPGTRLTVL.